These 21 T cell receptor beta chains originate from one sample sequenced in a study of T cell responses to AZD1222 COVID-19 vaccine. Profiled with immunoSEQ multiplex PCR; TCRdb holds only in-frame clones, not every one. The sample has approximately 100,000 clones, approximately 93% seen once. Material: peripheral blood, obtained on day 0 of AZD1222 vaccination. The source of these receptors is an adult in good health.

Details on this clone: Mismatch with germline at one junction end may stem from a read error. The CDR3 sequence is CASSLAGTENSTLHF. The CDR3, as DNA: TGTGCCAGCAGCTTAGCGGGGACCGAGAATTCAACCCTCCACTTT. V is TRBV7-9 and J is TRBJ1-6; possibly TRBD1 for D (5 bases). This CDR3 is 15 amino acids long. CDR1 and CDR2 from the germline V gene are SEHNR and FQNEAQ (reference sequence).

The rearrangement links TRBV14 to TRBJ2-5; 8 bases are shared with TRBD1. Germline lookup yields CDR1 SGHDN and CDR2 FVKESK. The junction had 7 bases not matched to a gene; V was cut back by 4 bases and J by 3 bases. This CDR3 spans 15 amino acids. The CDR3 sequence: CASSLGTGGEETQYF. The DNA of the CDR3 is TGTGCCAGCAGCCTAGGTACAGGGGGAGAAGAGACCCAGTACTTC.

V is TRBV5-4 and J is TRBJ1-4, with 7 positions matching TRBD1. The V segment lost 4 bases and the J segment 5 bases; nucleotides outside the gene matches: 8. This CDR3 region has 15 residues. Per the germline V gene, CDR1 is SGHNT and CDR2 is YYREEE (reference sequence). CDR3 DNA: TGTGCCAGCAGCCTCCGACAGGGAGGGAATGAAAAACTGTTTTTT. Protein product: CASSLRQGGNEKLFF.

J is TRBJ1-1 and V is TRBV24-1, with 7 nucleotides matching TRBD1. CDR3 length: 15 amino acids. Germline V CDR1 and CDR2: KGHDR, SFDVKD. Trimming took 4 bases from V and 7 from J; bases not matched to a gene: 11. The CDR3 coding sequence is TGTGCCACCAGTGACAAATCATCGGGACAGCGTGAAGCTTTCTTT. Residues: CATSDKSSGQREAFF.

The chain couples TRBV27 to TRBJ1-5, with a tentative D call TRBD1 (6 bases). CDR3 length: 13 amino acids. V gave up 10 bases and J gave up 7 bases, with 17 bases separating them. CDR1 is MNHEY and CDR2 is SMNVEV in the germline V gene (reference sequence). The CDR3 region is CANHGQTVQPQHF. Written as DNA, the CDR3 is TGTGCCAACCACGGACAGACGGTCCAGCCCCAGCATTTT.

The CDR3 region is CASSLVSGPFQGKLFF. CDR3 nucleotide sequence: TGCGCCAGCAGCTTGGTTAGCGGCCCGTTTCAAGGAAAACTGTTTTTT. The genes are TRBV5-1 and TRBJ1-4; D is unclear. Trimming removed 0 bases from V and 10 bases from J, with 19 bases in between. CDR1 and CDR2 (germline): SGHRS, YFSETQ. The CDR3 runs to 16 residues.

The chain couples TRBV19 to TRBJ1-1; no firm D call. CDR3 length: 14 residues. V was trimmed by 3 bases and J by 1 base, leaving 9 bases between them. Germline V gives CDR1 LNHDA, CDR2 SQIVND (reference sequence). The DNA for the CDR3 is TGTGCCAGTAGTATGCTCGGTGGGAACACTGAAGCTTTCTTT. It encodes CASSMLGGNTEAFF.

This chain connects TRBV20-1 to TRBJ2-3; unclear D gene. Germline CDR1 reads DFQATT; CDR2 reads SNEGSKA (reference sequence). The CDR3 is 11 amino acids. Trimming stripped 5 bases from V and 0 bases from J, with 3 bases between. The CDR3 DNA is TGCAGTGCTCGGAGCACAGATACGCAGTATTTT. This translates into CSARSTDTQYF.

This sequence joins TRBV10-3 and TRBJ1-2; TRBD1 agrees at 11 bases. Per the germline V gene, CDR1 is ENHRY and CDR2 is SYGVKD. The trim removed 6 bases at V and 6 bases at J, leaving 6 bases unmatched. This CDR3 comprises 14 residues. CDR3 amino acids: CAISGQGATNGYTF. For the CDR3, the DNA is TGTGCCATCAGCGGACAGGGGGCGACTAATGGCTACACCTTC.

For the CDR3, the DNA is TGTGCCAGCAGTGAATATGGCGAGCAGTACTTC. It is translated as CASSEYGEQYF. The chain carries TRBV25-1 and TRBJ2-7; D gene uncertain. The CDR3 length is 11 residues. The V gene's germline CDR1 is MGHDK and CDR2 SYGVNS. Trimming removed 0 bases at V and 6 bases at J, with 3 bases between.

For the CDR3, the DNA is TGCAGCGTGGCCCGGGATGTGGGTTCACCCCTCCACTTT. Its protein product is CSVARDVGSPLHF. The chain couples TRBV29-1 to TRBJ1-6; no reliable D call. CDR1 and CDR2 (germline): SQVTM, ANQGSEA. The CDR3 runs 13 residues. V was cut by 6 bases and J by 9 bases, with 15 bases left in between.

This chain uses TRBV19 with TRBJ2-3; 11 positions agree with TRBD2. Germline CDR1 reads LNHDA; CDR2 reads SQIVND (reference sequence). The CDR3 runs 16 residues. V shed 6 bases and J 2 bases; nucleotides not matched to a gene: 7. Written as DNA, the CDR3 is TGTGCCAGTAGCCGGATTAGCGGGGGGGACACAGATACGCAGTATTTT. As protein: CASSRISGGDTDTQYF.

This sequence joins TRBV5-1 and TRBJ1-2; no reliable D call. CDR3 length: 14 amino acids. Per the germline V gene, CDR1 is SGHRS and CDR2 is YFSETQ. Trimming removed 0 bases at V and 0 bases at J, with 6 bases between. CDR3 sequence: CASSLDSPNYGYTF. DNA of the CDR3: TGCGCCAGCAGCTTGGACAGTCCTAACTATGGCTACACCTTC.

The rearrangement links TRBV2 to TRBJ2-2, with 9 bases matching TRBD1. CDR3 size: 15 residues. The V gene's germline CDR1 is SNHLY and CDR2 FYNNEI. Germline trimming cut 6 bases from V and 5 bases from J; bases unmatched to any gene: 7. The CDR3 sequence: CASRPGTGITGELFF. Here the CDR3 DNA reads TGTGCCAGCAGGCCCGGGACAGGGATAACCGGGGAGCTGTTTTTT.

The chain employs TRBV29-1 and TRBJ2-2; TRBD1 matches at 9 bases. The CDR3 is 15 amino acids. Looked up from germline, CDR1 is SQVTM and CDR2 is ANQGSEA. Trimming cost V 3 bases and J 5 bases; bases outside gene matches: 7. CDR3 amino acids: CSVEAGTGRTGELFF. In nucleotides, the CDR3 is TGCAGCGTTGAGGCCGGGACAGGGAGAACCGGGGAGCTGTTTTTT.

The V and J genes are TRBV10-3 and TRBJ1-1; D call uncertain. The CDR3 is 13 residues long. Trimming took 9 bases from V and 5 from J, leaving 16 bases between them. The germline CDR1 and CDR2 sequences are ENHRY and SYGVKD. In nucleotides, the CDR3 is TGTGCCATTCGCGGTTCGGATGGTACTGAAGCTTTCTTT. Translation: CAIRGSDGTEAFF.

The chain carries TRBV27 and TRBJ1-1; possibly TRBD1 for D (5 bases). The CDR3 spans 13 residues. CDR1 is MNHEY and CDR2 is SMNVEV in the germline V gene (reference sequence). Trimming cost V 3 bases and J 4 bases, with 9 bases left between them. The DNA of the CDR3 is TGTGCCAGCAGTTTCAGGGAAAGCACTGAAGCTTTCTTT. Translating it yields CASSFRESTEAFF.

In its sample, this clone was seen once. The rearrangement joins TRBV7-2 to TRBJ1-6, with D tentatively TRBD1 (5 bases). Germline loops: CDR1 SGHTA, CDR2 FQGNSA. The CDR3 has 14 amino acids. The ends were cut back, 4 bases at V and 9 bases at J, with 13 bases in the middle. CDR3 residues: CASSSRGMSSPLHF. CDR3 bases: TGTGCCAGCAGCTCGCGGGGGATGAGTTCACCCCTCCACTTT.

The chain recombines TRBV3-1 (or the pseudogene TRBV3-2) with TRBJ2-5, with 11 bases identical to TRBD2. Germline values: CDR1 LGHDT, CDR2 YNNKEL (reference sequence). The V segment lost 8 bases and the J segment 4 bases; nucleotides outside the gene matches: 12. This CDR3 contains 16 residues. This chain's CDR3 is CASCVGSGGARETQYF. CDR3 DNA sequence: TGTGCCAGCTGCGTGGGTAGCGGGGGGGCCAGAGAGACCCAGTACTTC.

The rearrangement links TRBV29-1 to TRBJ2-3; D gene unclear. The CDR3 extends over 12 amino acids. V gave up 6 bases and J gave up 4 bases, with 11 bases separating them. Germline CDR1 reads SQVTM; CDR2 reads ANQGSEA. In DNA form, the CDR3 reads TGCAGCGTCGTGTCCCTCGCAGATACGCAGTATTTT. This codes for CSVVSLADTQYF.

The chain is built from TRBV11-2 and TRBJ2-7; 11 bases fit TRBD2. Germline V gene sequence: CDR1 SGHAT, CDR2 FQNNGV. The V segment lost 5 bases and the J segment 2 bases; nucleotides outside the gene matches: 5. CDR3 length: 15 residues. In DNA, the CDR3 is TGTGCCAGCAGCGGGGGGACTAGCGGACCCTACGAGCAGTACTTC. It specifies CASSGGTSGPYEQYF.